This entry features one T cell receptor beta chain sequence. The antigen is undetermined. This entry belongs to a study of T-cell memory formation after mild COVID-19. Study as a whole: TCR clusters largely stayed donor specific. Findings and caveats of the study: Largely, contracting CD4+ clones fell within CM and EM, and contracting CD8+ clones within EMRA. CD4+ bias marked clones expanding day 15 to 37, unlike balanced contracting clones.

After 5'RACE with constant-segment primers, TCR alpha and TCR beta cDNA libraries carrying sample barcodes and UMIs were obtained. TCRdb passed the 5' RACE reads through MiXCR, listing each CDR3 protein once. The sample shows tens of thousands of distinct CDR3 sequences, approximately 12% of them seen only once. CDR1 MNHEY and CDR2 SVGAGI come from the germline V gene. The junction had 10 bases not matched to a gene; V was cut back by 7 bases and J by 5 bases. CDR3 length: 15 residues. The chain links TRBV6-5 to TRBJ1-1; 10 bases agree with TRBD1. Material for sequencing was PBMCs or a T cell subset sorted from them (not recorded which). The sequence came from a man between 18 and 29 years old who had mild COVID-19 (a few samples of this study predate the infection). Cell type and time point are not known. CDR3 residues: CASTGGQGRLTEAFF. CDR3 in DNA: TGTGCCAGCACCGGGGGACAGGGGAGGTTAACTGAAGCTTTCTTT.